These 18 T cell receptor beta chains were all obtained from the same sample, sequenced in a study of T cells in Graves' hyperthyroidism and ophthalmopathy. TCR beta CDR3 sequences were amplified from RNA transcripts. First-round RT-PCR targeting the TCR CDR3 was performed with the HTBI primer set. TCRdb reprocessed the multiplex PCR reads via MiXCR and lists one record per CDR3 protein. Of some 690,000 distinct CDR3 sequences listed, roughly 17% are singletons. Input material: blood. These receptor sequences come from a man in his fifties or sixties with Graves' hyperthyroidism.

This clonotype was found many times. This chain connects TRBV7-8 to TRBJ2-1; D is unclear. CDR1 and CDR2 from the germline V gene are SGHVS and FQNEAQ. This CDR3 has 14 residues. Trimming stripped 3 bases from V and 6 bases from J, with 12 bases between. CDR3 sequence: CASSFTFSSNEQFF. CDR3 coding DNA: TGTGCCAGCAGCTTTACCTTTAGTAGCAATGAGCAGTTCTTC.

This clonotype was observed at least ten times. The J gene is TRBJ1-1, the V gene TRBV11-2; D ambiguous. Germline V gives CDR1 SGHAT, CDR2 FQNNGV. This CDR3 region has 14 residues. The V end lost 2 bases, the J end lost 4 bases, and 11 bases lay between the germline ends. The CDR3 DNA sequence: TGTGCCAGCAGCTTAAACTCCGAGGGCACTGAAGCTTTCTTT. Translated: CASSLNSEGTEAFF.

A word on this clonotype: This clone may be a read error of a much larger clone one base away. The chain combines TRBV6-6 with TRBJ2-2; a weak D match, TRBD2 (5 bases). CDR3 length equals 13 residues. Germline-derived CDR1 and CDR2 are MNHNY and SVGAGI (reference sequence). The CDR3 here is CASSYSVAGELLF. Written as DNA, the CDR3 is TGTGCCAGCAGTTACTCCGTTGCCGGGGAGCTGTTGTTT.

In this sample, this clonotype turned up many times. CDR3: CSVFGSITDTQYF. CDR3 DNA sequence: TGCAGCGTTTTCGGCAGTATCACAGATACGCAGTATTTT. J is TRBJ2-3 and V is TRBV29-1; D unclear. The germline V gene encodes CDR1 SQVTM and CDR2 ANQGSEA. This CDR3 spans 13 amino acids. Trimming shortened V by 5 bases and J by 2 bases, and 11 bases separated the two germline ends.

The chain has TRBV20-1 and TRBJ2-3; D might be TRBD1 (6 bases). Trimming took off 5 bases at V and 1 base at J, with 10 bases between the two ends. CDR1 and CDR2 from the germline V gene are DFQATT and SNEGSKA (reference sequence). This CDR3 has 13 amino acids. CDR3 coding DNA: TGCAGTGCTCAGGGGTCGGGCACAGATACGCAGTATTTT. Translation gives CSAQGSGTDTQYF.

This clonotype has a count of ten or more. The chain has TRBV27 and TRBJ2-3; D is perhaps TRBD2 (5 bases). CDR1 MNHEY and CDR2 SMNVEV come from the germline V gene (reference sequence). V shed 5 bases and J shed 2 bases, with 11 bases lying between them. CDR3 length: 14 residues. The CDR3 nucleotides are TGTGCCAGCAGTGGACTCTTTTTCACAGATACGCAGTATTTT. Translated: CASSGLFFTDTQYF.

This clonotype has a count of ten or more. The chain employs TRBV20-1 and TRBJ2-7; perhaps TRBD1 as D (5 bases). CDR1 and CDR2 (germline): DFQATT, SNEGSKA (reference sequence). The CDR3 loop spans 15 amino acids. Trimming removed 6 bases from V and 3 bases from J, with 21 bases in between. The CDR3 region has the DNA TGCAGTGCACCGCTCCCCAGGGTGGATAGCTACGAGCAGTACTTC. It encodes CSAPLPRVDSYEQYF.

The V call is TRBV7-6, the J call TRBJ2-2; D is possibly TRBD1 or TRBD2 (5 bases each). CDR3 length equals 16 residues. Deletions cut 1 base from V and 6 bases from J, with 15 bases between. Germline V gene sequence: CDR1 SGHVS, CDR2 FNYEAQ. The CDR3 sequence: CASSLGSGPRAGELFF. CDR3 bases: TGTGCCAGCAGCTTAGGATCGGGACCTCGAGCCGGGGAGCTGTTTTTT.

The J gene is TRBJ2-7, the V gene TRBV28; 7 nucleotides line up with TRBD1. The CDR3 is 15 residues long. V shed 4 bases, J shed 3 bases, and the junction held 9 bases outside the gene matches. CDR1 is MDHEN, CDR2 SYDVKM, per germline. Written as DNA, the CDR3 is TGTGCCAGCAGTTGGATGACAGGGTTTAGCTACGAGCAGTACTTC. Encoded protein: CASSWMTGFSYEQYF.

This clonotype was seen at least ten times. The chain joins TRBV18 to TRBJ2-7, with 10 bases fitting TRBD1. The V gene end was trimmed by 8 bases and the J gene end by 5 bases; junction bases not matched to a gene: 6. The germline V gene has CDR1 KGHSH and CDR2 LQKENI. The CDR3 is 13 amino acids. The CDR3 region has the DNA TGTGCCAGCAGCCCCGGGACAGGGGACGAGCAGTACTTC. Encoded protein: CASSPGTGDEQYF.

This clonotype was detected ten times or more. The genes are TRBV2 and TRBJ1-6, with D possibly TRBD1 on 5 matching bases. The V end was cut by 6 bases, the J end by 0 bases, with 9 bases between. Germline CDR1 reads SNHLY; CDR2 reads FYNNEI. The length of the CDR3 is 15 residues. Written as DNA, the CDR3 is TGTGCCAGCAGCGCAGGGAGCTCCTATAATTCACCCCTCCACTTT. It translates to CASSAGSSYNSPLHF. The variable domain in full, completed from reference TRBV2 and TRBJ1-6, reads EPEVTQTPSHQVTQMGQEVILRCVPISNHLYFYWYRQILGQKVEFLVSFYNNEISEKSEIFDDQFSVERPDGSNFTLKIRSTKLEDSAMYFCASSAGSSYNSPLHFGNGTRLTVT.

The V and J genes are TRBV25-1 and TRBJ2-4, with 10 bases fitting TRBD2. The germline gives CDR1 MGHDK, CDR2 SYGVNS. This CDR3 is 20 amino acids long. V lost 5 bases to trimming and J lost 1 base; unmatched junction nucleotides: 17. DNA of the CDR3: TGTGCCAGCAGTCCAGCGGGAGGGCTAATATTACATTCCGCCAAAAACATTCAGTACTTC. Amino acids: CASSPAGGLILHSAKNIQYF.

On this clonotype itself: Possible read error: a much larger clone is one base away. The chain is built from TRBV13 and TRBJ1-3; tentative D call: TRBD1 (5 bases). This CDR3 is 14 amino acids long. Germline V gene lookup returns CDR1 PRHDT and CDR2 FYEKMQ (reference sequence). CDR3 amino acids: CASSLWQGRNPIYF. The CDR3 DNA follows: TGTGCCAGCAGCTTATGGCAGGGCCGAAACCCCATATATTTT.

The chain carries TRBV5-1 and TRBJ2-7; D perhaps matches TRBD2 (6 bases). V shed 0 bases and J shed 3 bases, with 10 bases lying between them. Germline-derived CDR1 and CDR2 are SGHRS and YFSETQ. This CDR3 is built from 14 residues. The CDR3 here is CASSLGSGGYEQYF. CDR3 nucleotide sequence: TGCGCCAGCAGCTTGGGGTCCGGGGGCTACGAGCAGTACTTC. The full variable domain, its missing parts supplied by reference TRBV5-1 and TRBJ2-7, is KAGVTQTPRYLIKTRGQQVTLSCSPISGHRSVSWYQQTPGQGLQFLFEYFSETQRNKGNFPGRFSGRQFSNSRSEMNVSTLELGDSALYLCASSLGSGGYEQYFGPGTRLTVT.

V and J are TRBV18 and TRBJ2-1, with 8 bases matching TRBD2. Unmatched junction bases numbered 6, after V lost 0 bases and J lost 2 bases. The germline V gene encodes CDR1 KGHSH and CDR2 LQKENI. The CDR3 loop spans 17 amino acids. The CDR3 is CASSPPSKRETYNEQFF. DNA of the CDR3: TGTGCCAGCTCACCACCGTCCAAGCGGGAGACCTACAATGAGCAGTTCTTC.

This clonotype was observed many times. The V gene is TRBV10-2, the J gene TRBJ1-1; TRBD1 aligns across 7 bases. V lost 7 bases, J lost 3 bases, and 5 bases stayed unmatched. This CDR3 region has 13 residues. Germline V gives CDR1 WSHSY, CDR2 SAAADI. The CDR3 DNA follows: TGCGCCAGCACCATAGACAGGGACACTGAAGCTTTCTTT. Residues: CASTIDRDTEAFF.

The chain combines TRBV12-3 or TRBV12-4 with TRBJ2-5, with 11 bases lining up with TRBD2. The CDR3 is 15 residues long. V shed 6 bases and J 3 bases; nucleotides not matched to a gene: 6. The CDR3 is CASRNLAGGKETQYF. CDR3 coding DNA: TGTGCCAGCAGAAACCTAGCGGGGGGTAAAGAGACCCAGTACTTC.

V usage is TRBV5-1 and J usage is TRBJ2-7; 7 bases agree with TRBD1. The CDR3 extends over 13 amino acids. Germline V CDR1 and CDR2: SGHRS, YFSETQ. Trimming removed 6 bases from V and 2 bases from J; junction bases left unmatched: 5. CDR3 sequence (DNA): TGCGCCAGCACCGGGACAGATACCTACGAGCAGTACTTC. As protein: CASTGTDTYEQYF.